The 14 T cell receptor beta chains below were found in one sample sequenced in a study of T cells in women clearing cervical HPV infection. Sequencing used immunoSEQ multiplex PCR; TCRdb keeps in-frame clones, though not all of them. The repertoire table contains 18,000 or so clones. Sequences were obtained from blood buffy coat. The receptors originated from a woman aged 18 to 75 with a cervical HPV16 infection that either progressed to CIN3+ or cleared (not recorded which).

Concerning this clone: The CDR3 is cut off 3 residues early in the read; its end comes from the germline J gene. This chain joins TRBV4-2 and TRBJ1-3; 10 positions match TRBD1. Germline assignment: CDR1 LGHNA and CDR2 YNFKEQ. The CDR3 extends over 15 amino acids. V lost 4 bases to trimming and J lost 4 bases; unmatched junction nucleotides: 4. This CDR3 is CASSLEGQGGNTIYF. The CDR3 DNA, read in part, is TGTGCCAGCAGCCTCGAGGGACAGGGGGGAAACACC.

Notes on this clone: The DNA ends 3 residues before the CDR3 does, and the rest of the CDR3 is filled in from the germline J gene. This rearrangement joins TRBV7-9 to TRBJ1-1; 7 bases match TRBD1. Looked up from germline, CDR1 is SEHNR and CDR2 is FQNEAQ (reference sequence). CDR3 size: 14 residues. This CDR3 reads CASSPRQGWREAFF. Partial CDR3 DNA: TGTGCCAGCAGCCCGCGACAGGGCTGGAGAGAA.

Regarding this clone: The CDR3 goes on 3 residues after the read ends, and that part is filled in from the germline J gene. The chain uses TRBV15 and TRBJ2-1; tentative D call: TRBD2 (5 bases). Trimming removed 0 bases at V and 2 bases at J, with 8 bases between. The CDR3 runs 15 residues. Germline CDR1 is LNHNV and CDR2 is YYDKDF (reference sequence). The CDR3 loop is CATSREDSPYNEQFF. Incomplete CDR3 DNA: TGTGCCACCAGCAGAGAGGACTCACCCTACAATGAG. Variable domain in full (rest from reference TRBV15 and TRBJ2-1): DAMVIQNPRYQVTQFGKPVTLSCSQTLNHNVMYWYQQKSSQAPKLLFHYYDKDFNNEADTPDNFQSRRPNTSFCFLDIRSPGLGDTAMYLCATSREDSPYNEQFFGPGTRLTVL.

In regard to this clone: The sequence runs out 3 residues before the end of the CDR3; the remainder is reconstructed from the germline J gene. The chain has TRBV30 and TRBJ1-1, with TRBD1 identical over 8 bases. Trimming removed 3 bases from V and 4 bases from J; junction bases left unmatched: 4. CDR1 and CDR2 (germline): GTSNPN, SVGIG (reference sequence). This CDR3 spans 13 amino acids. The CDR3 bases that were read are TGTGCCTGGAGGAGACAGGGGACCACTGAA. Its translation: CAWRRQGTTE. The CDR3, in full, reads CAWRRQGTTEAFF.

The CDR3 reads CASSPVDRASRYEQYF. The covered CDR3 bases are TGTGCCAGCAGTCCAGTAGACAGGGCATCTCGGTACGAG. J is TRBJ2-7 and V is TRBV12-3 or TRBV12-4, with 7 bases aligning to TRBD1. With the read ending 3 residues before the CDR3 end, the germline J gene is used to fill in that end. V gave up 5 bases and J gave up 4 bases; unmatched junction bases: 14. CDR3 size: 16 residues.

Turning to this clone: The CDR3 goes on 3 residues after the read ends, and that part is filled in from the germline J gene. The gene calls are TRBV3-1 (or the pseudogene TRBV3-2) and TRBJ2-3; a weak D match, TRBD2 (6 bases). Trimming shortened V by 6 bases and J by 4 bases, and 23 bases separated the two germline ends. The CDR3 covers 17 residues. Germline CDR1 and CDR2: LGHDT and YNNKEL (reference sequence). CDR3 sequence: CASSHPSWGLRADTQYF. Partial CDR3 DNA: TGTGCCAGCAGTCACCCCTCATGGGGACTTCGCGCAGATACG.

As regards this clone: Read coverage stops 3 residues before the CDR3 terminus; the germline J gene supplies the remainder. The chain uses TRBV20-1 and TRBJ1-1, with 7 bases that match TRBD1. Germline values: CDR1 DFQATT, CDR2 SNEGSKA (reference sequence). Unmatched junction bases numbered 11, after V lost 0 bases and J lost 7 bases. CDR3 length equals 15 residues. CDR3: CSAREWDREAGEAFF. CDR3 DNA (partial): TGCAGTGCTAGAGAGTGGGACAGAGAGGCGGGTGAA.

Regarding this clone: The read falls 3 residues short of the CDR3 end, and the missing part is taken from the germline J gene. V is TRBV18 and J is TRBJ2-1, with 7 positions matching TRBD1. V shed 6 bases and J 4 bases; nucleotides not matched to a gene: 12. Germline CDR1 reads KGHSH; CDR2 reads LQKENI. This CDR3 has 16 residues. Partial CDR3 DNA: TGTGCCAGCTCCCCGCGCGAGGGGGCGTCGTACAATGAG. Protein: CASSPREGASYNE. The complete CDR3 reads CASSPREGASYNEQFF.

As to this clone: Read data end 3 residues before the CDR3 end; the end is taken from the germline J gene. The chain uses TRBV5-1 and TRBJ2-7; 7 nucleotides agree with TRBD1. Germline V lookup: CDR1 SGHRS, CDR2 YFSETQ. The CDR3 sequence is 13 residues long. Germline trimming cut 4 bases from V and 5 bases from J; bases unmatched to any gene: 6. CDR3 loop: CASSTTGVNEQYF. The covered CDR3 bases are TGCGCCAGCAGCACCACAGGGGTCAACGAG.

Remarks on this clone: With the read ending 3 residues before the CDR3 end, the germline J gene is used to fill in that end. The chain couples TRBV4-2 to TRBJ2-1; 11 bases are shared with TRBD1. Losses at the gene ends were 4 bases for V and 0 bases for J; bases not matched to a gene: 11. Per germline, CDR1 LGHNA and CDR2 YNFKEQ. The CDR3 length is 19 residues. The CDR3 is CASSLLGTGGLSSYNEQFF. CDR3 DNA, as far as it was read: TGTGCCAGCAGCCTACTAGGGACAGGGGGTTTAAGCTCCTACAATGAG.

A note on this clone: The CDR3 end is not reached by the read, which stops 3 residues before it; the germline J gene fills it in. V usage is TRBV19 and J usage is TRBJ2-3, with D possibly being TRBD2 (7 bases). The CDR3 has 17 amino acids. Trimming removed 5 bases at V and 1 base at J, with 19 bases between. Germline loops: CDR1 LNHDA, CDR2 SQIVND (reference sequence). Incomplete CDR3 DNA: TGTGCCAGTAGTCCTCTCTTGGGGGGGCAGGGCACAGATACG. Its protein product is CASSPLLGGQGTDT. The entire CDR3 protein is CASSPLLGGQGTDTQYF.

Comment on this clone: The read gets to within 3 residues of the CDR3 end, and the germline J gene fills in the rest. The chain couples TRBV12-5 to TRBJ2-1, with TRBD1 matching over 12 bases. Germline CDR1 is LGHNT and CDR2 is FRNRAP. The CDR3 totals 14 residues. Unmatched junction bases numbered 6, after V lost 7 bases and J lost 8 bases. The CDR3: CASVAGTGGYEQFF. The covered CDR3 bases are TGTGCTAGTGTTGCCGGGACAGGGGGCTATGAG.

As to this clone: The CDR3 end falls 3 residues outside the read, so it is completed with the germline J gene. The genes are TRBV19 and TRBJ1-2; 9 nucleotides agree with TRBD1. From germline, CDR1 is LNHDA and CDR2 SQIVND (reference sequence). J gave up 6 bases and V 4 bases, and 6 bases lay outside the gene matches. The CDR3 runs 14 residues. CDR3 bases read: TGTGCCAGTAGTAGACAGGACAGGGGAAATGGC. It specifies CASSRQDRGNG. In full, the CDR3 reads CASSRQDRGNGYTF.

CDR3 sequence reads: CASSDGGFGTEAFF. CDR3 DNA, as far as it was read: TGCGCCAGCAGTGACGGGGGGTTCGGGACTGAA. The gene calls are TRBV10-1 and TRBJ1-1; a possible D gene is TRBD1 (5 bases). The read falls 3 residues short of the CDR3 end, and the missing part is taken from the germline J gene. CDR1 WNHNN and CDR2 SYGVQD come from the germline V gene (reference sequence). This CDR3 comprises 14 residues. The germline V and J ends were trimmed by 3 bases and 5 bases, with 13 bases remaining between them.